Presented here are 13 T cell receptor beta chains from one specimen sequenced in a study of control samples from healthy donors and cancer patients. Method: immunoSEQ multiplex PCR; TCRdb's copy keeps in-frame clones and lacks some. This table holds about 160,000 clones, roughly 95% found once. Sequencing was performed on blood. The source is a woman aged 30 to 39 in good health.

The chain uses TRBV6-6 and TRBJ2-5; 7 positions agree with TRBD1. CDR3 length: 14 residues. V lost 5 bases, J lost 1 base, and 4 bases stayed unmatched. CDR1 is MNHNY and CDR2 is SVGAGI in the germline V gene (reference sequence). The CDR3 region is CASSRTGGQETQYF. CDR3 bases: TGTGCCAGCAGTAGGACAGGAGGCCAAGAGACCCAGTACTTC.

The chain carries TRBV4-1 and TRBJ1-3; D is unresolved. Between the trimmed V and J ends, which lost 0 bases and 0 bases, there was a span of 18 bases. This CDR3 has 19 amino acids. Germline lookup yields CDR1 MGHRA and CDR2 YSYEKL. The CDR3 spells CASSQDLSLPGSSGNTIYF. The DNA of the CDR3 is TGCGCCAGCAGCCAAGATCTTAGTCTCCCAGGCAGCTCTGGAAACACCATATATTTT.

Only one count was recorded for this clone. J is TRBJ1-1 and V is TRBV27; weak D call: TRBD1 (6 bases). Trimming removed 0 bases from V and 1 base from J, with 18 bases in between. Germline V gene sequence: CDR1 MNHEY, CDR2 SMNVEV (reference sequence). The CDR3 contains 18 residues. CDR3 sequence (DNA): TGTGCCAGCAGTTTATCGATGGGGCAGGGGAGAACGAACACTGAAGCTTTCTTT. This codes for CASSLSMGQGRTNTEAFF.

The chain uses TRBV25-1 and TRBJ2-5; no reliable D call. V shed 5 bases and J shed 5 bases, with 21 bases lying between them. Germline-derived CDR1 and CDR2 are MGHDK and SYGVNS. The length of the CDR3 is 16 residues. In DNA form, the CDR3 reads TGTGCCAGCAGTCTCCTCCCCCCGGGTAGGTTCGAGACCCAGTACTTC. It is translated as CASSLLPPGRFETQYF.

The chain couples TRBV6-5 to TRBJ1-6; TRBD1 aligns across 9 bases. This CDR3 region has 14 residues. The germline V gene encodes CDR1 MNHEY and CDR2 SVGAGI. The J segment lost 9 bases and the V segment lost 7 bases, leaving 7 bases of the junction unmatched. The CDR3 spells CASTAGTGSSPLHF. In DNA, the CDR3 is TGTGCCAGCACCGCCGGGACAGGGAGTTCACCCCTCCACTTT.

This chain joins TRBV7-8 and TRBJ2-5; no definite D call. The V gene's germline CDR1 is SGHVS and CDR2 FQNEAQ. Trimming shortened V by 1 base and J by 2 bases, and 11 bases separated the two germline ends. CDR3 size: 15 residues. DNA of the CDR3: TGTGCCAGCAGCTTAGGGGTTGGAGATCAAGAGACCCAGTACTTC. Amino acid sequence: CASSLGVGDQETQYF.

The chain carries TRBV5-1 and TRBJ2-1; 11 bases map to TRBD2. This CDR3 region has 17 residues. Germline V gene sequence: CDR1 SGHRS, CDR2 YFSETQ. Trimming at V came to 3 bases and at J to 7 bases, leaving 12 bases not matched to a gene. CDR3: CASSSSILAGVRNEQFF. The CDR3 coding sequence is TGCGCCAGCAGCTCGTCTATACTAGCGGGGGTGCGGAATGAGCAGTTCTTC.

This rearrangement joins TRBV5-6 to TRBJ1-2; D is ambiguous. This CDR3 has 13 amino acids. Germline CDR1 reads SGHDT; CDR2 reads YYEEEE. The ends were cut back, 1 base at V and 6 bases at J, with 10 bases in the middle. Here the CDR3 DNA reads TGTGCCAGCAGCTTGTGGGCAGTTGATGGCTACACCTTC. Translation gives CASSLWAVDGYTF.

In nucleotides, the CDR3 is TGCGCCAGCAGTTCAGACGGATATGGCTACACCTTC. Residues: CASSSDGYGYTF. The chain links TRBV5-1 to TRBJ1-2; D ambiguous. This CDR3 is 12 amino acids long. Trimming took off 5 bases at V and 5 bases at J, with 10 bases between the two ends. Looked up from germline, CDR1 is SGHRS and CDR2 is YFSETQ.

This clone appeared once. V usage is TRBV28 and J usage is TRBJ2-3; tentatively, D is TRBD2 (6 bases). This CDR3 has 14 amino acids. Trimming removed 3 bases from V and 3 bases from J, with 10 bases in between. Germline CDR1 is MDHEN and CDR2 is SYDVKM. The CDR3, as DNA: TGTGCCAGCAGTTTGACCGGGAGTACAGATACGCAGTATTTT. Protein: CASSLTGSTDTQYF.

The chain joins TRBV7-9 to TRBJ1-5; 10 bases are shared with TRBD1. CDR3 length: 14 amino acids. Unmatched junction bases numbered 9, after V lost 5 bases and J lost 11 bases. Germline V gene data show CDR1 as SEHNR and CDR2 as FQNEAQ (reference sequence). The CDR3 is CASSNRDRGWAQHF. CDR3 in DNA: TGTGCCAGCAGCAATCGGGACAGGGGATGGGCCCAGCATTTT. Supplemented by reference TRBV7-9 and TRBJ1-5, the full variable domain reads DTGVSQNPRHKITKRGQNVTFRCDPISEHNRLYWYRQTLGQGPEFLTYFQNEAQLEKSRLLSDRFSAERPKGSFSTLEIQRTEQGDSAMYLCASSNRDRGWAQHFGDGTRLSIL.

The V call is TRBV5-4, the J call TRBJ2-1, with TRBD1 identical over 7 bases. Germline loops: CDR1 SGHNT, CDR2 YYREEE (reference sequence). Trimming at V came to 4 bases and at J to 4 bases, leaving 8 bases not matched to a gene. The CDR3 length is 15 residues. The CDR3, as DNA: TGTGCCAGCAGCCCCTCCGGGACAGCTTACAATGAGCAGTTCTTC. This sequence encodes CASSPSGTAYNEQFF.

This sequence joins TRBV19 and TRBJ1-2; D remains ambiguous. The CDR3 totals 12 residues. With 5 bases removed from V and 1 base from J, the gap between germline ends came to 5 bases. Germline V gene sequence: CDR1 LNHDA, CDR2 SQIVND (reference sequence). CDR3 in amino acids: CASSVGNYGYTF. CDR3 DNA sequence: TGTGCCAGTAGTGTCGGTAACTATGGCTACACCTTC.